This paragraph reports one T cell receptor beta chain. The data were taken from a study of blood T cells in healthy people across ages. The second PCR ran about 6 to 11 cycles with a sample-barcoded 5' primer and J-beta primers. Every sample gave at least 2.5 million paired-end reads containing CDR3. Using its own MiXCR run on the 5' RACE reads, TCRdb lists one record per CDR3 protein. The sample records around 780,000 distinct CDR3 sequences, roughly 56% being singletons. The CDR3 runs 18 residues. Looked up from germline, CDR1 is SQVTM and CDR2 is ANQGSEA. Sequencing was carried out using blood. The TCR comes from a man aged 40-49 years in good health. This rearrangement joins TRBV29-1 to TRBJ2-4; 10 positions agree with TRBD1. The J call could be wrong; TRBJ2-7 is a better fit for the DNA end. CDR3 nucleotides: TGCAGCGTTGAAGACCGGATTGGGACAGGGGAAGGAGCACACGAGCAGTACTTC. Translation: CSVEDRIGTGEGAHEQYF.